The clone carrying this T cell receptor beta chain was seen more than once but under ten times. Its antigen remains unidentified. A single record per CDR3 protein comes from TCRdb applying MiXCR to the 5' RACE reads. The profile shows 2,500 to 3,000 distinct CDR3 sequences, approximately 49% of them singletons. The record originates from a study of spatial heterogeneity in lung cancer. Study findings and constraints: Tumor mutation counts were tracked by expanded intratumoral alpha and beta TCR counts.

After removal of 4 bases from V and 5 bases from J, the junction contained 5 bases not matched to a gene. This CDR3 is 14 amino acids long. The germline V gene has CDR1 SGHKS and CDR2 YYEKEE (reference sequence). Time point specified: sample taken at primary tumor resection. The genes are TRBV5-5 and TRBJ1-4, with 7 bases aligning to TRBD1. The input for sequencing was lung tumor tissue, taken at surgery. This TCR was recovered from a male donor with early-stage non-small cell lung cancer. CDR3 protein: CASSRDSLNEKLFF. The CDR3 DNA follows: TGTGCCAGCAGCCGGGACAGCCTAAATGAAAAACTGTTTTTT.